These T cell receptor beta chains were read from a single sample in a study of T-cell memory formation after mild COVID-19. TCRdb re-called the 5' RACE reads with MiXCR, one entry per CDR3 protein. The repertoire has around 530,000 distinct CDR3 sequences, about 20% of them found once; the top ten carry 8.4%. What was sequenced was PBMCs or a T cell subset sorted from them (not recorded which). The receptors were gathered from an adult woman who had mild COVID-19 (a few samples of this study predate the infection). Cell type and time point are not known. The CDR3 runs from the conserved cysteine through the conserved F or W. The D gene is left open where the match is weak. The size field is filled for only some rows; it gives once, few, many or a size class.

TRBJ2-2,-,TRBD1,TRBV24-1,TGTGCCACCAGGCCCGGGACAGGGTTCACCGGGGAGCTGTTTTTT,CATRPGTGFTGELFF
TRBJ2-1,-,TRBD2,TRBV24-1,TGTGCCACCAGTGATTTCCCTAGCGGGAGGTTCAATGAGCAGTTCTTC,CATSDFPSGRFNEQFF
TRBJ2-7,few,-,TRBV7-2,TGTGCCAGCAGCTTAGTGCCAGGGCGCGAGCAGTACTTC,CASSLVPGREQYF
TRBJ1-5,-,-,TRBV19,TGTGCCAGTAGGGATATAGGGACACCTTACCAGCCCCAGCATTTT,CASRDIGTPYQPQHF
TRBJ1-1,few,-,TRBV20-1,TGCAGTGCTAGCCTCGGCGGGGGGACGGGCACTGAAGCTTTCTTT,CSASLGGGTGTEAFF
TRBJ2-1,few,-,TRBV6-5,TGTGCCAGCAGCTATCGAGGCCCGCCCTACAATGAGCAGTTCTTC,CASSYRGPPYNEQFF
TRBJ2-3,few,-,TRBV5-1,TGCGCCAGCAGCTTGTCGCCAGTCAGCACAGATACGCAGTATTTT,CASSLSPVSTDTQYF
TRBJ1-6,-,-,TRBV7-6,TGTGCCAGCAGCTCGGGCGGACGGAATTCACCCCTCCACTTT,CASSSGGRNSPLHF
TRBJ1-4,-,-,TRBV7-2,TGTGCCAGCAGCTTAGAGGGATATGGCGGACGAAATGAAAAACTGTTTTTT,CASSLEGYGGRNEKLFF
TRBJ1-1,-,TRBD1,TRBV18,TGTGCCAGCTCACCAACGACAGGGAATCCCCGCATCATGAACACTGAAGCTTTCTTT,CASSPTTGNPRIMNTEAFF
TRBJ2-3,-,-,TRBV23-1,TGCGCCAGCTGTCGGGGAATCGAGTATTTT,CASCRGIEYF
TRBJ1-1,-,-,TRBV10-3,TGTGCCATCAGTGCGGAGACAGGAATTACTGAAGCTTTCTTT,CAISAETGITEAFF
TRBJ2-7,-,TRBD2,TRBV5-1,TGCGCCAGCAGCTGGACCCGGCCGGGACTAGCTGGGTACGAGCAGTACTTC,CASSWTRPGLAGYEQYF
TRBJ1-2,few,-,TRBV20-1,TGCAGTGCTGATCGTAACCAGGGCTATGGCTACACCTTC,CSADRNQGYGYTF
TRBJ2-5,few,TRBD1,TRBV5-1,TGCGCCAGCAGCTTGGCCGCGACAGGGGCTCAAGAGACCCAGTACTTC,CASSLAATGAQETQYF
TRBJ1-1,few,TRBD1,TRBV3-1,TGTGCCAGCAGCCAGTGGGACAGGGGAACTGAAGCTTTCTTT,CASSQWDRGTEAFF
TRBJ2-4,few,-,TRBV5-1,TGCGCCAGCGCCCGGGGAGAAGCCAAAAACATTCAGTACTTC,CASARGEAKNIQYF
TRBJ2-5,-,-,TRBV20-1,TGCAGTGCTAGAGTTCGCGGTTCCGGCAGTTGGGAGACCCAGTACTTC,CSARVRGSGSWETQYF
TRBJ2-7,many,TRBD1,TRBV20-1,TGCAGTGCCTATACAGGGGCCTACGAGCAGTACTTC,CSAYTGAYEQYF
TRBJ2-3,few,TRBD2,TRBV5-5,TGTGCCAGCAGCTTGCCTAGCGGCGGCACAGATACGCAGTATTTT,CASSLPSGGTDTQYF
TRBJ2-7,-,-,TRBV6-1,TGTGCCAGCAGTGCTTGGGGTTCGGGCTCCTACGAGCAGTACTTC,CASSAWGSGSYEQYF
TRBJ2-1,-,-,TRBV6-4,TGTGCCAGCAGTGAATATTACGTTAGCTCCTACAATGAGCAGTTCTTC,CASSEYYVSSYNEQFF
TRBJ1-2,-,-,TRBV10-3,TGTGCCATCAGTGAGTCGTGGGATGGCTACACCTTC,CAISESWDGYTF
TRBJ2-7,many,-,TRBV28,TGTGCCTCTGCAGGCTCGACAGGGCGTACCGGGGGCGAGCAGTACTTC,CASAGSTGRTGGEQYF
TRBJ1-6,-,-,TRBV30,TGTGCCTGGAGTGTACGGAGCGGGTCATCCGGAAATTCACCCCTCCACTTT,CAWSVRSGSSGNSPLHF
TRBJ2-7,-,-,TRBV11-2,TGTGCCAGCAGCTTAGATCATGGAGGGGCCGAGCAGTACTTC,CASSLDHGGAEQYF
TRBJ1-2,many,TRBD1,TRBV7-9,TGTGCCAGCAGCTTAGGCCGGGACAGGGGAGGCGGCTACACCTTC,CASSLGRDRGGGYTF
TRBJ2-1,few,-,TRBV29-1,TGCAGCGGGAGTCCGGGCAATGAGCAGTTCTTC,CSGSPGNEQFF
TRBJ1-6,-,-,TRBV7-9,TGTGCCAGCAGCTTAACTGGGGCCCTATCACCCCTCCACTTT,CASSLTGALSPLHF
TRBJ1-2,few,TRBD1,TRBV6-6,TGTGCCAGCAGTTACCCGACAGGGGGCGTCTATGGCTACACCTTC,CASSYPTGGVYGYTF
TRBJ2-5,once,TRBD1,TRBV6-5,TGTGCCAGCAGTTACTACGGGACAGGAAGAGCGGAGACCCAGTACTTC,CASSYYGTGRAETQYF
TRBJ2-1,-,TRBD2,TRBV20-1,TGCAGTGCTAGCTGGACTAGAGGGTTCAATGAGCAGTTCTTC,CSASWTRGFNEQFF
TRBJ1-2,-,-,TRBV6-5,TGTGCCAGCAGCCCCGGGAATTTGGGCCATGGCTACACCTTC,CASSPGNLGHGYTF
TRBJ2-5,-,-,TRBV4-2,TGTGCCAGCAGCCAAGTTGGGGGAGTCGGGCAAGAGACCCAGTACTTC,CASSQVGGVGQETQYF
TRBJ2-7,-,-,TRBV29-1,TGCAGCGTTGAAGGGACAGCCTACGAGCAGTACTTC,CSVEGTAYEQYF
TRBJ2-1,few,-,TRBV12-3/TRBV12-4,TGTGCCAGCCGATCCGGGGAATCCCTTGAGCAGTTCTTC,CASRSGESLEQFF
TRBJ2-1,many,TRBD2,TRBV24-1,TGTGCCACCAGTGATTTTTTGGGGACTAGCGGGGGCCTCAGCTCCTACAATGAGCAGTTCTTC,CATSDFLGTSGGLSSYNEQFF
TRBJ2-5,few,TRBD2,TRBV24-1,TGTGCCACCAGTGTTAGAGCGGGGGCTCCCTCTCAAGAGACCCAGTACTTC,CATSVRAGAPSQETQYF
TRBJ1-2,-,-,TRBV19,TGTGCCAGTAGTATAGCAGGGGCTGGCTATGGCTACACCTTC,CASSIAGAGYGYTF
TRBJ2-5,-,-,TRBV5-1,TGCGCCAGCAGCTTGACGCAAGAGACCCAGTACTTC,CASSLTQETQYF
TRBJ2-7,few,TRBD1,TRBV24-1,TGTGCCACCAGTGATGCGTCGACCGGGACAGTAGACGAGCAGTACTTC,CATSDASTGTVDEQYF
TRBJ2-3,few,TRBD2,TRBV11-2,TGTGCCAGCAGCTCCTCCCTACGACTAGCGGGCACAGATACGCAGTATTTT,CASSSSLRLAGTDTQYF
TRBJ2-1,few,-,TRBV9,TGTGCCAGCGGTCCTGACAATGAGCAGTTCTTC,CASGPDNEQFF
TRBJ2-7,-,-,TRBV20-1,TGCAGTGCTAGCGCTACCTCCTACGAGCAGTACTTC,CSASATSYEQYF
TRBJ1-2,-,-,TRBV6-5,TGTGCCAGCAGTCGGGGAAGCCATGGCTACACCTTC,CASSRGSHGYTF
TRBJ2-1,-,TRBD2,TRBV5-6,TGTGCCAGCAGGATACTAGCGGGGGGGTCCTACAATGAGCAGTTCTTC,CASRILAGGSYNEQFF
TRBJ2-6,-,TRBD2,TRBV7-9,TGTGCCAGCAGCTTAGTGGGAGGGATAGGAGGGGCCAACGTCCTGACTTTC,CASSLVGGIGGANVLTF
TRBJ2-7,-,-,TRBV29-1,TGCAGCGTTGAAGCGGCAGGGTTGAACGAGCAGTACTTC,CSVEAAGLNEQYF
TRBJ2-7,-,-,TRBV6-5,TGTGCCAGCAGCGAGATACCCCCGTTATGGGGCCTTGACGAGCAGTACTTC,CASSEIPPLWGLDEQYF
TRBJ1-6,-,TRBD1,TRBV12-3/TRBV12-4,TGTGCCAGCAGTTTTGAGGGGGCACTAAATTCACCCCTCCACTTT,CASSFEGALNSPLHF
TRBJ1-5,many,-,TRBV10-3,TGTGCCAGTAGGTCGGGGCAGCAGGGGCAGCCCCAGCATTTT,CASRSGQQGQPQHF
TRBJ2-5,-,-,TRBV20-1,TGCAGTGCTAGAGATCAGAGGGGCGTAACCCAGTACTTC,CSARDQRGVTQYF
TRBJ2-3,-,TRBD2,TRBV7-3,TGTGCCAGCAGCTTAGGGGGGGTGGCTCCCAATACGCAGTATTTT,CASSLGGVAPNTQYF
TRBJ1-1,many,TRBD1,TRBV30,TGTGCCGGCTCAGGGGGGAGAGACAACACTGAAGCTTTCTTT,CAGSGGRDNTEAFF
TRBJ1-1,-,-,TRBV7-6,TGTGCCAGCAGCTTAATTGGCACTGAAGCTTTCTTT,CASSLIGTEAFF
TRBJ2-7,few,TRBD1,TRBV2,TGTGCCAGCGGTCCTATCGGGACAGGCTCCTACGAGCAGTACTTC,CASGPIGTGSYEQYF
TRBJ2-1,few,-,TRBV7-9,TGTGCCAGCAGCTTAGGGCTGAGAATTCACCAGGGCTACAATGAGCAGTTCTTC,CASSLGLRIHQGYNEQFF
TRBJ2-1,once,-,TRBV30,TGTGCCTGGAGTCAGGCAGGCTACAATGAGCAGTTCTTC,CAWSQAGYNEQFF
TRBJ2-1,few,TRBD2,TRBV30,TGTGCCTGGGATAGCGGGAGTCGCTACAATGAGCAGTTCTTC,CAWDSGSRYNEQFF